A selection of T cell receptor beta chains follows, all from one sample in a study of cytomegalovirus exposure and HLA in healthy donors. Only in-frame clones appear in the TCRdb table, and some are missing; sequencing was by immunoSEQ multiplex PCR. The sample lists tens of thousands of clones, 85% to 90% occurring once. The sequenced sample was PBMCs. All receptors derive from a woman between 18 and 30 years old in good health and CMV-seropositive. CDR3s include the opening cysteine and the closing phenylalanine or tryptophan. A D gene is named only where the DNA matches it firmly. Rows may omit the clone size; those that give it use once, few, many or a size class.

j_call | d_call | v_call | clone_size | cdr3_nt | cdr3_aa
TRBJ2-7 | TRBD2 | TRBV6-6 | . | TGTGCCAGCAGTTACTCGCTCGCGGGAGTAACCTACGAGCAGTACTTC | CASSYSLAGVTYEQYF
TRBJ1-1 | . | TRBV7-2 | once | TGTGCCAGCAGCTTAGCGCCAGGGGTACCCTACACTGAAGCTTTCTTT | CASSLAPGVPYTEAFF
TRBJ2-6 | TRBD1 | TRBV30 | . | TGTGCCTGGAAAGGCCAGGGGGCGTCTGGGGCCAACGTCCTGACTTTC | CAWKGQGASGANVLTF
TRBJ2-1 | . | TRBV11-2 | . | TGTGCCAGCAGCTTAGGGGGGGACAATGAGCAGTTCTTC | CASSLGGDNEQFF
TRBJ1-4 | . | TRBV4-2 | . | TGTGCCAGCAGCCAAGATTACAGAGCTGGGGAAAAACTGTTTTTT | CASSQDYRAGEKLFF
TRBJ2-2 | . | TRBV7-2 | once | TGTGCCAGCAGCTTAGTGGGAGCCACCGGGGAGCTGTTTTTT | CASSLVGATGELFF
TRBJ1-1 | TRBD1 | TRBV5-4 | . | TGTGCCAGCAGCTGGGGGGGACAGGTGTGGAACACTGAAGCTTTCTTT | CASSWGGQVWNTEAFF
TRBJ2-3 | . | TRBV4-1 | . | TGCGCCAGCAGCCAAGATGACAGGAAGCCCACAGATACGCAGTATTTT | CASSQDDRKPTDTQYF
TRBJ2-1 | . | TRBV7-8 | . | TGTGCCAGCAGCGCCCGCAGCGTTCTAAACAATGAGCAGTTCTTC | CASSARSVLNNEQFF
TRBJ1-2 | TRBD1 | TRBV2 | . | TGTGCCAGCAGAGTTACAGGGGGCGACTATGGCTACACCTTC | CASRVTGGDYGYTF
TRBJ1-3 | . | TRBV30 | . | TGTGCCTGGAGTAGGGAGGGGGGAAACACCATATATTTT | CAWSREGGNTIYF
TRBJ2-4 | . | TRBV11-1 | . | TGTGCCAGCAGCTTTGAAAGTCGGGACATTCAGTACTTC | CASSFESRDIQYF
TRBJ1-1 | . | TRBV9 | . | TGTGCCAGCAGCAAAACGAGGGATTTCGGCATGAACACTGAAGCTTTCTTT | CASSKTRDFGMNTEAFF
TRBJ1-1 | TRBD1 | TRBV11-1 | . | TGTGCCAGCAGTACGACAGGGGGTCACAACACTGAAGCTTTCTTT | CASSTTGGHNTEAFF
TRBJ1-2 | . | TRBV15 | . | TGTGCCACCAGCAGAGGAGACAGCTATGGCTACACCTTC | CATSRGDSYGYTF
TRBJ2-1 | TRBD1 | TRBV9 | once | TGTGCCAGCAGCGCCTCCGGGACAGGGGTAATCGATGAGCAGTTCTTC | CASSASGTGVIDEQFF
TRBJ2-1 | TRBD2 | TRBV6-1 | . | TGTGCCAGCGCAGGTGAAGAAAGCGGGAGCTATGAGCAGTTCTTC | CASAGEESGSYEQFF
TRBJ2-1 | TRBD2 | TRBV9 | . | TGTGCCAGCAGCGTAGGGCTAGCGGGGGTCCCCTACAATGAGCAGTTCTTC | CASSVGLAGVPYNEQFF
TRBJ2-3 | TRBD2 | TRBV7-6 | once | TGTGCCAGCAGCTTAGCCTACCGCGGGAGGGGCACAGATACGCAGTATTTT | CASSLAYRGRGTDTQYF
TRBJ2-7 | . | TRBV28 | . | TGTGCCAGCAGTTTAGGTGAGGAATACGAGCAGTACTTC | CASSLGEEYEQYF
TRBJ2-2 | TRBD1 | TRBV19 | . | TGTGCCAGTGCCAAGGGACAGTCGGTCACCGGGGAGCTGTTTTTT | CASAKGQSVTGELFF
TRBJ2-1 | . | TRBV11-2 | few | TGTGCCAGCAGCTTATGGGGGGGGCTCTACAATGAGCAGTTCTTC | CASSLWGGLYNEQFF
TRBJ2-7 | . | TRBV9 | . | TGTGCCAGCAGCGTAGGCAGCACCCCAAGCGAGCAGTACTTC | CASSVGSTPSEQYF
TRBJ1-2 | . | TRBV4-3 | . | TGCGCCAGCAGCCAAGATCAGGGCCTCTATGGCTACACCTTC | CASSQDQGLYGYTF
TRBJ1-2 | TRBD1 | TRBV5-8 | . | TGTGCCAGCAAACCTAACAGGGGTTGGGTCTATGGCTACACCTTC | CASKPNRGWVYGYTF
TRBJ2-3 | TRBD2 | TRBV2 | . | TGTGCCAGCATATCAAGCGGGAGCGTCACAGATACGCAGTATTTT | CASISSGSVTDTQYF
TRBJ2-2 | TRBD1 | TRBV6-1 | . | TGTGCCAGCCGTCAGGGGGCGGCCGGGGAGCTGTTTTTT | CASRQGAAGELFF
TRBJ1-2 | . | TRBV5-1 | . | TGCGCCAGCAGTCTGGAGGCAGGGGCCTACTATGGCTACACCTTC | CASSLEAGAYYGYTF
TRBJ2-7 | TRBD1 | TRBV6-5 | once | TGTGCCAGCCAGGGGGATAACGAGCAGTACTTC | CASQGDNEQYF
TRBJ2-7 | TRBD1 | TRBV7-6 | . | TGTGCCAGCAGCTTAGGCGGGACAGGCGGCGAGCAGTACTTC | CASSLGGTGGEQYF
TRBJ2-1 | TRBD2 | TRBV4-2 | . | TGTGCCAGCAGCCAAGCCGGGACTAGCGGGGCGGATGAGCAGTTCTTC | CASSQAGTSGADEQFF
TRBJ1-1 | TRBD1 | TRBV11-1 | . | TGTGCCAGCAGCTTCGGACAGGAGAAGCTAGCTTTCTTT | CASSFGQEKLAFF
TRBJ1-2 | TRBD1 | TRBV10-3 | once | TGTGCCATCAGTGAGTCGGGACAGGGAGTTGGCTACACCTTC | CAISESGQGVGYTF
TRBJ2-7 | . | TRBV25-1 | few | TGTGCCAGCAGTGAGGGTCGTCAGGTTGACGAGCAGTACTTC | CASSEGRQVDEQYF
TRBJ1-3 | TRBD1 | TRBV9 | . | TGTGCCAGCAGCGTAGAGGTTGGGACAGGGTGGGGAAACACCATATATTTT | CASSVEVGTGWGNTIYF
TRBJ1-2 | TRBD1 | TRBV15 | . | TGTGCCACCAGCAGAGTTGTGACAGGGGGCAACTATGGCTACACCTTC | CATSRVVTGGNYGYTF
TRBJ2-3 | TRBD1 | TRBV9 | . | TGTGCCAGCAGCGACCCGGGACAGCCCACAGATACGCAGTATTTT | CASSDPGQPTDTQYF
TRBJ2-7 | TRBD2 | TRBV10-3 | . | TGTGCCATCAGTCCCGGACTAGCGGCTTACGAGCAGTACTTC | CAISPGLAAYEQYF
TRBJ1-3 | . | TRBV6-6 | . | TGTGCCAGCAGTTACCTTGACACGATAACTGGAAACACCATATATTTT | CASSYLDTITGNTIYF
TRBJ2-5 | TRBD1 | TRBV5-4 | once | TGTGCCAGCAGCCTGGCAGGGGGCGGTCGGTACCAAGAGACCCAGTACTTC | CASSLAGGGRYQETQYF
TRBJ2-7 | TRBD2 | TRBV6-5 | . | TGTGCCAGCAGTTACGAGCGGGGGCACTACGAGCAGTACTTC | CASSYERGHYEQYF
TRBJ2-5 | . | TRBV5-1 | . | TGCGCCAGCAGCCCCGGGTTGGCGGAGACCCAGTACTTC | CASSPGLAETQYF
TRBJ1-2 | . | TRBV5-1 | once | TGCGCCAGCAGCTCAAGGACAGCTTCTGGCTACACCTTC | CASSSRTASGYTF
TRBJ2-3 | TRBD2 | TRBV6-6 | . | TGTGCCAGCAACCCCCTGGGGGGGGGCACAGATACGCAGTATTTT | CASNPLGGGTDTQYF
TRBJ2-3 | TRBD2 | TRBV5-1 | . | TGCGCCAGCAGATGGACTAGCGGGGACAGCACAGATACGCAGTATTTT | CASRWTSGDSTDTQYF
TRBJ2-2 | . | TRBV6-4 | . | TGTGCCAGCAGCGGACGAGGGACCGGGGAGCTGTTTTTT | CASSGRGTGELFF
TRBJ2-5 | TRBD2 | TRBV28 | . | TGTGCCAGCAGTCAGCCGGGACTAGCGTCCCAAGAGACCCAGTACTTC | CASSQPGLASQETQYF
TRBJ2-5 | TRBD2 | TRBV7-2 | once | TGTGCCAGCAGCTTAGGGCTAGCGGGGGTTCGGTACTTC | CASSLGLAGVRYF